Listed below are T cell receptor beta chains from one sample, sequenced in a study of shared clonotypes between healthy human individuals. Produced via immunoSEQ multiplex PCR; TCRdb's table is partial and in-frame only. Of 2 million to 2.5 million clones detected, 85% to 95% appear once; the ten largest clones hold 0.37%. Source material: naive CD4+ T cells from PBMCs. These TCRs come from a man aged 18 to 30 in good health. Some clones in this sample may be carry-over from other donors' samples. CDR3s include the opening cysteine and the closing phenylalanine or tryptophan. The D gene is left open where the match is weak. The size field is filled for only some rows; it gives once, few, many or a size class.

>TRBJ1-6|.|.|TRBV6-4
CASSEQGRGSPLHF
TGTGCCAGCAGTGAGCAGGGACGAGGTTCACCCCTCCACTTT
>TRBJ2-3|once|TRBD2|TRBV5-1
CASSLGLALGADTQYF
TGCGCCAGCAGCTTGGGACTAGCGTTAGGGGCAGATACGCAGTATTTT
>TRBJ2-1|.|.|TRBV15
CATRDNAVSYNEQFF
TGTGCCACTAGGGATAACGCTGTCTCCTACAATGAGCAGTTCTTC
>TRBJ2-1|.|.|TRBV11-3
CASSLETGRTYNEQFF
TGTGCCAGCAGCTTAGAGACGGGAAGAACGTACAATGAGCAGTTCTTC
>TRBJ1-1|.|.|TRBV5-6
CASSLGRYTEAFF
TGTGCCAGCAGCTTGGGAAGATACACTGAAGCTTTCTTT
>TRBJ2-1|.|.|TRBV2
CASRPMYNEQFF
TGTGCCAGCAGGCCAATGTACAATGAGCAGTTCTTC
>TRBJ2-6|.|TRBD1|TRBV27
CASSRQGALAGANVLTF
TGTGCCAGCAGCAGACAGGGGGCACTCGCTGGGGCCAACGTCCTGACTTTC
>TRBJ2-3|.|.|TRBV18
CASSPGQTDTQYF
TGTGCCAGCTCACCAGGGCAGACAGATACGCAGTATTTT
>TRBJ1-1|.|.|TRBV20-1
CSAYRNTEAFF
TGCAGTGCTTATAGGAACACTGAAGCTTTCTTT
>TRBJ2-1|.|.|TRBV5-4
CASSPGAARVSYNEQFF
TGTGCCAGCAGCCCTGGGGCGGCCCGAGTCTCCTACAATGAGCAGTTCTTC
>TRBJ2-7|.|.|TRBV11-2
CASSLASSPTYEQYF
TGTGCCAGCAGCTTAGCCTCTAGTCCGACCTACGAGCAGTACTTC
>TRBJ1-3|.|.|TRBV19
CASSPRAGNTIYF
TGTGCCAGTAGTCCCAGGGCAGGAAACACCATATATTTT
>TRBJ2-1|.|.|TRBV2
CASSPDYRQFF
TGTGCCAGCAGCCCGGACTATAGGCAGTTCTTC
>TRBJ1-1|once|.|TRBV5-1
CASSLAGANTEAFF
TGCGCCAGCAGCTTGGCGGGGGCGAACACTGAAGCTTTCTTT
>TRBJ2-1|.|.|TRBV18
CASSLPGGNEQFF
TGTGCCAGCTCACTACCCGGGGGAAATGAGCAGTTCTTC
>TRBJ2-5|.|TRBD2|TRBV4-3
CASSQGRATSAQETQYF
TGCGCCAGCAGCCAAGGGCGAGCGACTAGCGCGCAAGAGACCCAGTACTTC
>TRBJ2-7|once|TRBD2|TRBV28
CASSLFATSGAYEQYF
TGTGCCAGCAGTTTATTCGCGACTAGCGGGGCCTACGAGCAGTACTTC
>TRBJ2-7|.|TRBD2|TRBV27
CASRLAGPPYEQYF
TGTGCCAGCAGGTTAGCGGGACCCCCCTACGAGCAGTACTTC
>TRBJ2-7|.|.|TRBV11-2
CASSQLGSTYEQYF
TGTGCCAGCAGCCAACTAGGGTCAACCTACGAGCAGTACTTC
>TRBJ1-5|.|TRBD1|TRBV28
CASSLSWTGWNQPQHF
TGTGCCAGCAGTTTAAGCTGGACAGGTTGGAATCAGCCCCAGCATTTT
>TRBJ2-1|once|TRBD2|TRBV28
CASSLWRTSGTRSYNEQFF
TGTGCCAGCAGCTTATGGAGGACTAGCGGGACCCGATCCTACAATGAGCAGTTCTTC
>TRBJ1-2|.|.|TRBV6-1
CASSERLYGYTF
TGTGCCAGCAGTGAAAGATTATATGGCTACACCTTC
>TRBJ1-5|few|.|TRBV27
CATRGAGVNQPQHF
TGTGCCACCCGGGGGGCGGGCGTCAATCAGCCCCAGCATTTT
>TRBJ2-3|.|TRBD1|TRBV6-5
CASSYEGTGGRNTQYF
TGTGCCAGCAGTTACGAAGGGACAGGCGGACGGAATACGCAGTATTTT
>TRBJ1-5|.|.|TRBV30
CAWTRGGNQPQHF
TGTGCCTGGACCCGAGGAGGGAATCAGCCCCAGCATTTT
>TRBJ1-1|.|.|TRBV6-1
CASSPGSEAFF
TGTGCCAGCAGCCCCGGCTCGGAAGCTTTCTTT
>TRBJ2-7|.|.|TRBV11-2
CASSTLLGPDSYEQYF
TGTGCCAGCAGCACCCTTTTGGGGCCAGACTCCTACGAGCAGTACTTC
>TRBJ2-5|once|.|TRBV29-1
CSAGDGSETQYF
TGCAGCGCCGGTGACGGGAGTGAGACCCAGTACTTC
>TRBJ1-5|.|.|TRBV28
CASGRAGQPQHF
TGTGCCAGCGGGCGGGCCGGACAGCCCCAGCATTTT
>TRBJ1-1|.|.|TRBV27
CASRCAGPQNTEAFF
TGTGCCAGCAGGTGTGCGGGACCGCAGAACACTGAAGCTTTCTTT
>TRBJ2-1|.|.|TRBV4-2
CASSHWYSMNEQFF
TGTGCCAGCAGCCATTGGTACTCTATGAATGAGCAGTTCTTC
>TRBJ1-5|.|.|TRBV20-1
CSASRTEAQHF
TGCAGTGCTTCGAGGACGGAGGCCCAGCATTTT
>TRBJ2-7|once|.|TRBV5-1
CASSPDRNYGKQYF
TGCGCCAGCAGTCCAGACAGGAACTACGGCAAGCAGTACTTC
>TRBJ1-3|.|.|TRBV28
CASGQLRISGNTIYF
TGTGCCAGCGGGCAATTGAGGATCTCTGGAAACACCATATATTTT
>TRBJ2-7|.|TRBD1|TRBV7-9
CASSLGTGEQYF
TGTGCCAGCAGCTTAGGGACAGGCGAGCAGTACTTC
>TRBJ2-1|.|.|TRBV18
CASSPKGDVGNEQFF
TGTGCCAGCTCACCTAAAGGGGACGTAGGTAATGAGCAGTTCTTC
>TRBJ1-1|once|.|TRBV28
CASSPRATEAFF
TGTGCCAGCAGCCCCCGGGCCACTGAAGCTTTCTTT
>TRBJ1-2|.|.|TRBV10-1
CASTPRVGGVYGYTF
TGCGCCAGCACCCCCAGGGTGGGGGGGGTCTATGGCTACACCTTC
>TRBJ1-1|once|.|TRBV6-5
CASSYVQHTEAFF
TGTGCCAGCAGTTACGTCCAGCACACTGAAGCTTTCTTT
>TRBJ2-7|.|TRBD1|TRBV19
CASSIAAGGAGEQYF
TGTGCCAGTAGTATCGCGGCAGGGGGCGCGGGCGAGCAGTACTTC
>TRBJ1-4|.|TRBD1|TRBV5-1
CASSLGGQYLNEKLFF
TGCGCCAGCAGCTTGGGGGGACAGTACCTTAATGAAAAACTGTTTTTT
>TRBJ2-5|.|.|TRBV7-3
CASSDDSWRYQETQYF
TGTGCCAGCAGCGACGACAGTTGGCGGTACCAAGAGACCCAGTACTTC
>TRBJ1-5|.|.|TRBV6-5
CASSARQGNQPQHF
TGTGCCAGCAGTGCCCGACAGGGCAATCAGCCCCAGCATTTT
>TRBJ1-4|.|.|TRBV4-2
CASSAPEASQKLFF
TGTGCCAGCAGCGCCCCCGAGGCGTCCCAAAAACTGTTTTTT
>TRBJ2-7|once|.|TRBV27
CASSLSMAAQRSQGQYF
TGTGCCAGCAGTTTATCGATGGCAGCCCAAAGGTCTCAAGGGCAGTACTTC
>TRBJ2-1|.|.|TRBV5-1
CASSLESRFTEQFF
TGCGCCAGCAGCTTGGAGTCGCGTTTCACGGAGCAGTTCTTC
>TRBJ1-3|.|.|TRBV6-1
CASTDGASSGNTIYF
TGTGCCAGCACTGACGGGGCGAGCTCTGGAAACACCATATATTTT
>TRBJ2-3|once|.|TRBV7-9
CASSRYMGTDTQYF
TGTGCCAGCAGCCGATATATGGGCACGGATACGCAGTATTTT